This T cell receptor beta chain was obtained from a study of control samples from healthy donors and cancer patients. The data were produced by immunoSEQ multiplex PCR, yet TCRdb's version contains in-frame clones alone and is incomplete. The sample contains over 25,000 clones, approximately 87% of which appear only once. V was cut by 1 base and J by 6 bases, with 13 bases left in between. Germline lookup yields CDR1 SGHTA and CDR2 FQGNSA. The CDR3 totals 16 residues. The V gene is TRBV7-2, the J gene TRBJ2-6; possible D gene TRBD2, 7 bases. The sample was PBMCs. This TCR came from a woman aged 40-49 years with lung cancer. The CDR3 region has the DNA TGTGCCAGCAGCTTAGGTCCGGGGGGCTTGGCCAACGTCCTGACTTTC. It is translated as CASSLGPGGLANVLTF.